This TCR beta chain was found in a study of cytomegalovirus exposure and HLA in healthy donors. Study in general: In terms of ancestry, the Caucasian-associated cluster contained about four fifths of the roughly 400 genotyped donors. Study-wide points: Most of the CMV-associated TCR beta chains (in a later analysis) appeared to be HLA-restricted. It was reported in a later analysis that an Asian-associated ancestry cluster showed fewer N-insertions than the approximately 670-donor mean.

With regard to this clone: What it binds is not known.

Among the donors, all were healthy bone marrow donors. CDR1 and CDR2 (germline): KGHSH, LQKENI. The CDR3 is 17 amino acids. With 2 bases removed from V and 0 bases from J, the gap between germline ends came to 14 bases. The study ran its PCR with 60 Vbeta and 13 Jbeta primers. The table came from immunoSEQ multiplex PCR; TCRdb's copy has only in-frame clones and leaves some out. Here the sample table reports some 71,000 clones. Sequenced input: PBMCs. The TCR comes from a woman between 25 and 40 years old in good health and CMV-seronegative. This chain connects TRBV18 to TRBJ1-3, with D possibly matching TRBD1 (5 bases). The CDR3 is CASSPNTAGPSGNTIYF. For the CDR3, the DNA is TGTGCCAGCTCACCAAACACCGCAGGGCCCTCTGGAAACACCATATATTTT. The full variable domain, in which reference TRBV18 and TRBJ1-3 provide the parts outside the CDR3, is NAGVMQNPRHLVRRRGQEARLRCSPMKGHSHVYWYRQLPEEGLKFMVYLQKENIIDESGMPKERFSAEFPKEGPSILRIQQVVRGDSAAYFCASSPNTAGPSGNTIYFGEGSWLTVV.